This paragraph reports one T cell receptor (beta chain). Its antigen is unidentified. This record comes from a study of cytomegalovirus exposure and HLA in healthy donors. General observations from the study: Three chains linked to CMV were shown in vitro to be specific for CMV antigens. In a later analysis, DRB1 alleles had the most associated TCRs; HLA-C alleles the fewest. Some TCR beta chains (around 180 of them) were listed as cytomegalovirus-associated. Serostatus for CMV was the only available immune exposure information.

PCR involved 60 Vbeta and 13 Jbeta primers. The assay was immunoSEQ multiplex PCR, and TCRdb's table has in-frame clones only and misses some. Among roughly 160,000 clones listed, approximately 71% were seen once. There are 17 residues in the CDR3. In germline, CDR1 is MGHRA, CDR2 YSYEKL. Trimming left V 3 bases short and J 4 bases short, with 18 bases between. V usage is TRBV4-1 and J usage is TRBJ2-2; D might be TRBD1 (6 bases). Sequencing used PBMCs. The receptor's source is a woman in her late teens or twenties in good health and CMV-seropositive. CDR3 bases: TGCGCCAGCAGCCAGTTACAGGGAAGGAAGAGCACCGGGGAGCTGTTTTTT. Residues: CASSQLQGRKSTGELFF.